The source of this T cell receptor (beta chain) is a study of control samples from healthy donors and cancer patients. The sample holds one count of this clone. Libraries were prepared by immunoSEQ multiplex PCR; TCRdb keeps only in-frame clonotypes and omits some of them. The data hold approximately 110,000 clones, with just over 90% observed a single time. V was cut by 1 base and J by 6 bases, with 16 bases left in between. The CDR3 extends over 15 amino acids. The germline V gene encodes CDR1 MGHRA and CDR2 YSYEKL. This chain joins TRBV4-1 and TRBJ2-7; unclear D gene. This TCR derives from a woman aged 18-35 years in good health. Sequenced material: blood. The CDR3 loop reads CASSQVRPFGVEQYF. The CDR3 DNA sequence: TGCGCCAGCAGCCAAGTTAGGCCCTTCGGTGTCGAGCAGTACTTC.